This T cell receptor beta chain was sequenced in a study of blood T cell repertoires in COVID-19. In the study overall: Sites in the United States, Italy and Spain provided acute and convalescent COVID-19 samples. Nucleic acid was either cDNA or gDNA, and it came from T cells, B-cell-depleted T cells, or PBMCs.

The CDR3 is 14 amino acids. Trimming left V 1 base short and J 0 bases short, with 7 bases between. Germline V gene data show CDR1 as GTSNPN and CDR2 as SVGIG (reference sequence). TCRdb's table, derived via immunoSEQ multiplex PCR, lists solely in-frame clones and lacks some. Of fewer than 350,000 clones listed, 90% were seen once; the top ten hold 1.7%. This clone was detected a few times. Participant-reported clinical history was the basis for cohort assignment. The clonotype comes from a young woman with acute COVID-19. The sample was PBMCs or T cells enriched from blood (not recorded which). The chain carries TRBV30 and TRBJ1-5, with D uncertain. The CDR3 DNA follows: TGTGCCTGGAGTGCCCTCAGTAGCAATCAGCCCCAGCATTTT. It yields the protein CAWSALSSNQPQHF.